The clone carrying this T cell receptor (beta chain) was seen only a few times. Its antigen remains unidentified. Trimming took 6 bases from V and 5 from J; bases not matched to a gene: 9. This CDR3 contains 15 residues. This specimen comes from a study of T-cell memory formation after mild COVID-19. Study at large: Most TCR clusters belonged to a single donor. Study-wide points: Among contracting clones, CD4+ were mainly CM/EM and CD8+ enriched in EMRA. Pre-infection memory already had some responding clones, implying cross-reactive memory joined.

From 5'RACE with constant-segment primers came TCR alpha and TCR beta cDNA libraries that carried sample barcodes and UMIs. Each CDR3 protein gets one entry after TCRdb re-called the 5' RACE reads with MiXCR. The top ten clones hold 22% of a sample with about 350,000 distinct CDR3 sequences, 12% to 15% of them seen once. The clonotype originates from a man younger than 35 who had mild COVID-19 (a few samples of this study predate the infection). Cell type and time point are not known. The chain combines TRBV12-3 or TRBV12-4 with TRBJ1-1; 10 nucleotides line up with TRBD1. The sequenced material came from PBMCs or a T cell subset sorted from them (not recorded which). The DNA for the CDR3 is TGTGCCAGCAGGAAGACGGACAGGGGGTGGACTGAAGCTTTCTTT. Translation: CASRKTDRGWTEAFF.